Below are 15 T cell receptor beta chains sequenced from a single sample in a study of cytomegalovirus exposure and HLA in healthy donors (dated 2017 in TCRdb). Libraries were made using the immunoSEQ multiplex PCR assay. For the multiplex PCR, a mixture combining 60 forward primers for TCR Vbeta segments and 13 reverse primers for TCR Jbeta segments was used. Sourced from immuneACCESS, this table was stored by TCRdb with only in-frame sequences that have V and J called. A share of the clones is absent; for the studies checked, an unresolved V gene accounts for under half, and the remainder has no known explanation. The sample includes roughly 130,000 clones, with approximately 82% observed a single time. Almost 3% of the sample comes from the top ten. The sequencing sample was made of PBMCs. The receptors shown here come from a woman aged 18-29 years in good health and CMV-seropositive.

This chain uses TRBV5-1 with TRBJ1-4; possibly TRBD1 for D (5 bases). The germline V gene has CDR1 SGHRS and CDR2 YFSETQ. Trimming took 1 base from V and 5 from J, leaving 12 bases between them. This CDR3 is 15 amino acids long. CDR3 amino acids: CASSLTGKSNEKLFF. DNA of the CDR3: TGCGCCAGCAGCTTGACAGGAAAGTCGAATGAAAAACTGTTTTTT.

V gene TRBV2 combines with J gene TRBJ1-2; tentatively, D is TRBD1 (6 bases). CDR1 is SNHLY, CDR2 FYNNEI, per germline. V was shortened by 4 bases and J by 3 bases, with 9 bases between the two germline ends. The CDR3 totals 13 residues. The CDR3 sequence is CASSGQAYYGYTF. As DNA, the CDR3 is TGTGCCAGCAGTGGACAGGCCTACTATGGCTACACCTTC.

The chain carries TRBV5-5 and TRBJ2-1, with 10 bases matching TRBD2. Germline V CDR1 and CDR2: SGHKS, YYEKEE (reference sequence). J lost 7 bases, V lost 3 bases, and 1 base had no gene match. This CDR3 has 13 amino acids. CDR3 coding DNA: TGTGCCAGCAGCTATAGCGGGGGGAATGAGCAGTTCTTC. Residues: CASSYSGGNEQFF.

This chain uses TRBV4-1 with TRBJ1-1; tentative D call: TRBD1 (5 bases). The V end was cut by 4 bases, the J end by 0 bases, with 9 bases between. Germline V CDR1 and CDR2: MGHRA, YSYEKL. CDR3 length equals 14 residues. The CDR3 region is CASSRVGVNTEAFF. Here the CDR3 DNA reads TGCGCCAGCAGCCGAGTAGGGGTGAACACTGAAGCTTTCTTT.

The rearrangement joins TRBV18 to TRBJ1-3; D is unresolved. This CDR3 spans 15 amino acids. Trimming cost V 3 bases and J 1 base, with 10 bases left between them. The germline V gene encodes CDR1 KGHSH and CDR2 LQKENI. The DNA of the CDR3 is TGTGCCAGCTCACCGCTTATCCGGTCTGGAAACACCATATATTTT. Translating gives CASSPLIRSGNTIYF.

The genes are TRBV7-8 and TRBJ1-1, with D tentatively TRBD1 (5 bases). The CDR3 sequence is 14 residues long. V was clipped by 4 bases and J by 7 bases, with 16 bases between them. Germline V lookup: CDR1 SGHVS, CDR2 FQNEAQ. CDR3 residues: CASSSREGWIEAFF. The CDR3 DNA sequence: TGTGCCAGCAGCTCTAGGGAGGGGTGGATTGAAGCTTTCTTT.

V and J are TRBV5-4 and TRBJ1-2; 9 bases are a match to TRBD1. Unmatched junction bases numbered 6, after V lost 0 bases and J lost 3 bases. The CDR3 spans 16 residues. Germline CDR1 SGHNT, CDR2 YYREEE (reference sequence). This CDR3 is CASSLARGQGDYGYTF. The CDR3 coding sequence is TGTGCCAGCAGCTTGGCCAGGGGACAGGGAGACTATGGCTACACCTTC.

In this sample, this clone turned up once. V and J are TRBV2 and TRBJ2-1; 9 bases are a match to TRBD2. Germline assignment: CDR1 SNHLY and CDR2 FYNNEI. V was clipped by 4 bases and J by 10 bases; unmatched bases: 8. The CDR3 is made up of 14 amino acids. In nucleotides, the CDR3 is TGTGCCAGCAGTGTGGCGGGGGGGGAGGGGGAGCAGTTCTTC. Its protein is CASSVAGGEGEQFF. The whole variable domain, filled in from reference TRBV2 and TRBJ2-1, reads EPEVTQTPSHQVTQMGQEVILRCVPISNHLYFYWYRQILGQKVEFLVSFYNNEISEKSEIFDDQFSVERPDGSNFTLKIRSTKLEDSAMYFCASSVAGGEGEQFFGPGTRLTVL.

V and J are TRBV6-5 and TRBJ1-2; TRBD1 is a possible D gene (5 bases). Germline CDR1 reads MNHEY; CDR2 reads SVGAGI. The CDR3 totals 13 residues. Trimming took off 5 bases at V and 4 bases at J, with 11 bases between the two ends. CDR3 region: CASSEDGGYGYTF. CDR3 in DNA: TGTGCCAGCAGTGAGGACGGGGGCTATGGCTACACCTTC.

This chain uses TRBV19 with TRBJ2-7; TRBD2 matches at 7 bases. Germline loops: CDR1 LNHDA, CDR2 SQIVND (reference sequence). The CDR3 extends over 15 amino acids. J gave up 3 bases and V 3 bases, and 8 bases lay outside the gene matches. The chain's CDR3 is CASSISGVQNYEQYF. CDR3 sequence (DNA): TGTGCCAGTAGTATCAGCGGGGTTCAAAACTACGAGCAGTACTTC.

The chain uses TRBV2 and TRBJ2-3; D not certain. CDR1 SNHLY and CDR2 FYNNEI come from the germline V gene. The CDR3 length is 11 residues. V lost 5 bases, J lost 6 bases, and 6 bases lay in between. CDR3 loop: CASSFLDTQYF. The CDR3 DNA follows: TGTGCCAGCAGTTTCCTGGATACGCAGTATTTT. Drawing the rest from reference TRBV2 and TRBJ2-3, the complete variable domain is EPEVTQTPSHQVTQMGQEVILRCVPISNHLYFYWYRQILGQKVEFLVSFYNNEISEKSEIFDDQFSVERPDGSNFTLKIRSTKLEDSAMYFCASSFLDTQYFGPGTRLTVL.

The chain joins TRBV11-3 to TRBJ2-5; 7 nucleotides line up with TRBD2. This CDR3 contains 14 residues. CDR1 is SGHNT and CDR2 is YENEEA in the germline V gene. V dropped 5 bases and J dropped 1; count of bases not matched to a gene: 4. CDR3 coding DNA: TGTGCCAGCAGCCCCAGCGGGATCCAAGAGACCCAGTACTTC. Encoded protein: CASSPSGIQETQYF.

V gene TRBV7-9 combines with J gene TRBJ2-7; possibly TRBD2 for D (6 bases). The CDR3 consists of 14 residues. Germline CDR1 SEHNR, CDR2 FQNEAQ (reference sequence). The V and J ends lost 4 bases and 6 bases respectively, with 16 bases between them. The CDR3 region is CASSYRLDGSEQYF. The CDR3 nucleotides read TGTGCCAGCAGCTACCGACTAGACGGGTCCGAGCAGTACTTC.

The CDR3 loop reads CAISERSGGAIEQFF. CDR3 DNA: TGTGCCATCAGTGAGCGTAGCGGGGGGGCCATAGAGCAGTTCTTC. V usage is TRBV10-3 and J usage is TRBJ2-1; 11 positions agree with TRBD2. CDR1 and CDR2 from the germline V gene are ENHRY and SYGVKD. The length of the CDR3 is 15 residues. V trimming: 2 bases; J trimming: 10 bases; junction bases outside the gene matches: 7.

The genes are TRBV28 and TRBJ1-2; no clear D gene. V gave up 2 bases and J gave up 2 bases, with 9 bases separating them. Germline V gene sequence: CDR1 MDHEN, CDR2 SYDVKM. The CDR3 has 14 amino acids. Here the CDR3 reads CASSLGAANYGYTF. CDR3 in DNA: TGTGCCAGCAGTTTAGGCGCGGCAAACTATGGCTACACCTTC.